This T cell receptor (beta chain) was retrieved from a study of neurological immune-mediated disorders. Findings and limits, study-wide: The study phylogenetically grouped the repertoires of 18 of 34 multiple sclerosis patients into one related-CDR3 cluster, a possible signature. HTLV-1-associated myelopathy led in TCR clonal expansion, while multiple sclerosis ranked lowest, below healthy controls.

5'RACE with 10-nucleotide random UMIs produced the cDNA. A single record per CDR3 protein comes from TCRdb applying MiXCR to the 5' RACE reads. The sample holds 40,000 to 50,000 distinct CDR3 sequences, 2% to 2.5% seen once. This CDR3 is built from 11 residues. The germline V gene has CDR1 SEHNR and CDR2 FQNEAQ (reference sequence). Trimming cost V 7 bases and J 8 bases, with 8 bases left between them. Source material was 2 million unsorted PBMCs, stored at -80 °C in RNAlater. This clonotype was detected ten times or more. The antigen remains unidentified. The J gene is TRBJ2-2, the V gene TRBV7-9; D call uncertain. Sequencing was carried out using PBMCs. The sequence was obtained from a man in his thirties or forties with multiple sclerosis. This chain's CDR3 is CASTPEGELFF. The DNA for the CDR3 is TGTGCCAGCACCCCGGAAGGGGAGCTGTTTTTT.